This T cell receptor beta chain was captured by sequencing in a study of T cells expressing NK-cell markers. Reprocessing the 5' RACE reads, TCRdb reports a single entry for every CDR3 protein and omits DNA. Its clone listing holds some 500,000 distinct CDR3 sequences. Germline V gene lookup returns CDR1 LGHNA and CDR2 YNFKEQ. The CDR3 is made up of 20 amino acids. The sequenced material came from blood T cells: a sorted CD56 or NKG2C T cell subset, CD4+ or CD8+ T cells, or bulk PBMC T cells (not recorded which). This receptor was taken from a woman aged 45 to 65 in good health. This chain links TRBV4-2 with TRBJ2-3; the D gene TCRdb calls, TRBD2, cannot be checked with no DNA. The CDR3 sequence: CASSQGPGSGRADSTDTQYF.